This TCR beta chain was captured in a study of T cell responses to AZD1222 COVID-19 vaccine (dated by TCRdb to the early 2020s). Regarding the study in general: Because spike-specific TCR depth and breadth did not differ between the two schedules, AZD1222 recipients who got a second dose at roughly 4 weeks were pooled with those who got a second dose at roughly 12 weeks. A total of 233 trial participants underwent TCR sequencing, of whom under 220 had received two doses of AZD1222 and approximately 25 had received two doses of the MenACWY control vaccine. Trial participants were enrolled by age into 18-55, 56-69 and 70-plus year subgroups, with 148, 28 and 57 TCR-sequenced participants respectively.

The research as a whole found: Because no samples from the day 14 peak response were available, repertoires could be characterized only after the peak T cell response. In the small 56-69-year group, the increase in depth fell short of significance, most likely because of low power. After two AZD1222 doses, both the breadth and the depth of spike-specific TCRs were significantly higher than at day 0 and than in MenACWY recipients. The vaccine-associated CD4 TCRs covered the entire spike protein, and the dominant responses fell in regions 160-218 and 743-854. Conclusions about previously exposed vaccinees were limited because only a handful of AZD1222 recipients were SARS-CoV-2 seropositive at baseline. Participants were mostly white British and included more females than males, and it was suggested by the authors that clonal diversity may have been underestimated. Reportedly, close to half of the unique spike-specific TCRs recognized epitopes lying outside the regions that are mutated in the B.1.351 and B.1.1.7 variants.

The time point label, as the study defines it: baseline before first vaccination. Samples from vaccinated people were obtained from the UK trials COV001 and COV002, which included a single-blind randomized controlled phase 2/3 trial of AZD1222 (ChAdOx1 nCoV-19) in healthy adults. For TCRbeta chain sequencing, PBMC samples were collected from trial participants at day 0 and at day 28 after the second dose. On this clone: There is no known antigen for this receptor. Base qualities are not at hand, and no much larger clone is one base apart.

The CDR3 regions of human TCRbeta chains were analyzed by immunosequencing. In the authors' own workflow: Repertoire TCRs were checked for matches against a reference library of SARS-CoV-2-specific TCRs that had been generated using the MIRA antigen-specificity platform. Breadth was defined as the fraction of unique TCRs that were SARS-CoV-2-associated, and depth was defined as the fraction of total T cells that were SARS-CoV-2-associated. Each spike-specific TCR was assigned to its reactive spike region and to a CD4 or CD8 class using the MIRA data. Log10-transformed breadth and depth values were compared by one-way ANOVA with Sidak's multiple comparisons tests. What TCRdb holds here is the immuneACCESS table cut down to in-frame rearrangements. Part of the clones is not present; checked against another copy, under half of the missing clones reflect an unresolved V gene, and the others are unexplained. The V and J calls and clone size were taken over from that table, and D and trimming were inferred from the DNA. The sample table holds about 160,000 clones, of which 75% to 95% were seen once. The ten largest clones take up around 1.5% of the sample.

The receptor was derived from an adult in good health. The sequencing used peripheral blood, collected on day 0 of AZD1222 vaccination.

The sequenced DNA is TGCAGTGCCGACGGGGGCACTGAAGCTTTCTTT. It encodes CSADGGTEAFF. Recombination linked TRBV20-1 to TRBJ1-1, and possibly TRBD1, on 5 matching bases. The CDR3, from cysteine to phenylalanine, totals 11 residues. The kept DNA is CDR3 alone, 33 bases in frame from the first base. In the germline V gene (reference sequence), CDR1 corresponds to DFQATT and CDR2 to SNEGSKA. V sheds 6 bases and J sheds 4 bases, leaving 9 bases between their ends.